The T cell receptor beta chain described here comes from a study of radiotherapy plus CTLA-4 blockade in lung cancer. Study-level information: For 18% of patients, objective responses occurred, and approximately 31% had disease control.

A word on this clone: Its antigen is currently unknown.

Chemo-refractory metastatic non-small-cell lung cancer patients were treated with focal radiation plus CTLA-4 blockade with ipilimumab. The study, taken as a whole, reports: Alongside interferon-beta, early blood T cell clone dynamics were reportedly the best predictor of response. Tumor-origin TCR clones grew in blood after radiotherapy plus ipilimumab.

Some clones are missing from TCRdb's copy, which holds only in-frame ones; the method was immunoSEQ multiplex PCR. This sample has approximately 33,000 clones; 60% to 80% occur once, and the top ten carry approximately 7.5%. After removal of 6 bases from V and 0 bases from J, the junction contained 7 bases not matched to a gene. CDR3 length: 18 amino acids. Germline CDR1 is SGDLS and CDR2 is YYNGEE. The chain employs TRBV9 and TRBJ2-2; the match to TRBD2 covers 14 bases. The sample consisted of peripheral blood, taken from a patient treated with radiotherapy plus ipilimumab. The TCR was taken from a human donor with non-small cell lung cancer who had stable disease on radiotherapy plus ipilimumab. The CDR3 sequence: CASTGTSGGLPNTGELFF. CDR3 sequence (DNA): TGTGCCAGCACCGGGACTAGCGGGGGCCTACCGAACACCGGGGAGCTGTTTTTT.